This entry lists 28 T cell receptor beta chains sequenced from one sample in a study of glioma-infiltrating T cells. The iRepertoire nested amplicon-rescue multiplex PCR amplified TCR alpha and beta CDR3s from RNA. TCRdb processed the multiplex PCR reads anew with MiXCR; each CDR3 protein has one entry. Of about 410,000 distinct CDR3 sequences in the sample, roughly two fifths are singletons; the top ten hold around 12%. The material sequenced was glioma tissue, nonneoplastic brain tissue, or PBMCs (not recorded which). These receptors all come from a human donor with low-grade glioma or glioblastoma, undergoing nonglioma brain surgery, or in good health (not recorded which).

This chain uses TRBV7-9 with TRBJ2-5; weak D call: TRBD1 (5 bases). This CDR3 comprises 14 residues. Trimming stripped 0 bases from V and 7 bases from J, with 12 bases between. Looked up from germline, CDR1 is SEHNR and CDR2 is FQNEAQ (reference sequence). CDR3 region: CASSLALRAGTQYF. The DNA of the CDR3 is TGTGCCAGCAGCTTAGCGCTCAGGGCTGGGACCCAGTACTTC.

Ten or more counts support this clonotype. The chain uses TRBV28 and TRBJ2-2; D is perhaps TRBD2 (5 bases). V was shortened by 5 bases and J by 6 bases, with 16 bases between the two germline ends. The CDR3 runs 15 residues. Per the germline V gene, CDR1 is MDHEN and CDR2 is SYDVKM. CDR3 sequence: CASSPSLAGPGELFF. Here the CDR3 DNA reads TGTGCCAGCAGTCCCTCTCTGGCGGGCCCCGGGGAGCTGTTTTTT.

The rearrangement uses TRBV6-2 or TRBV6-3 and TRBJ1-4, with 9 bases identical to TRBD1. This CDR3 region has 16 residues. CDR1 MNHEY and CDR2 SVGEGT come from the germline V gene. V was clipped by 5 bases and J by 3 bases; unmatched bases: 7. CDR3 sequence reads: CASSKDRGIPNEKLFF. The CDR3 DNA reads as TGTGCCAGCAGTAAGGACAGGGGAATTCCTAATGAAAAACTGTTTTTT.

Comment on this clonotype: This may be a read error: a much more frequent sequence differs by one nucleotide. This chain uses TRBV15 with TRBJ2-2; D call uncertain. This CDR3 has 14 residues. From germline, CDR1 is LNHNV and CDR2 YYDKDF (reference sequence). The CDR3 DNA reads TGTGACACCAGCAGAGATCCGAACACCGGGGAGCTGTTTTTT. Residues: CDTSRDPNTGELFF.

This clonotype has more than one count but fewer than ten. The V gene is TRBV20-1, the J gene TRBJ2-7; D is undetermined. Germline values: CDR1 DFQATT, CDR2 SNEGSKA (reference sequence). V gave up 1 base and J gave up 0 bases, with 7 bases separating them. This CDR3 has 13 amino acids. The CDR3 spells CSARVVSSYEQYF. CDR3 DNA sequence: TGCAGTGCTAGAGTGGTCAGCTCCTACGAGCAGTACTTC.

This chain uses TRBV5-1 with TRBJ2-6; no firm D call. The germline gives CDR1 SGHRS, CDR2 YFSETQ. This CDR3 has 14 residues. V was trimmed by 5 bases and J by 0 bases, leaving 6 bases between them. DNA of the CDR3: TGCGCCAGCAGTGGTGACTCTGGGGCCAACGTCCTGACTTTC. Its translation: CASSGDSGANVLTF.

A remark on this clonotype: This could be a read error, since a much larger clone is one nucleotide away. In DNA form, the CDR3 reads TGCACCGATCAGGAGGGGAATGAGCAGTTCTTC. Translation gives CTDQEGNEQFF. The J gene is TRBJ2-1, the V gene TRBV20-1, with D tentatively TRBD2 (6 bases). The CDR3 runs 11 residues. CDR1 and CDR2 (germline): DFQATT, SNEGSKA (reference sequence).

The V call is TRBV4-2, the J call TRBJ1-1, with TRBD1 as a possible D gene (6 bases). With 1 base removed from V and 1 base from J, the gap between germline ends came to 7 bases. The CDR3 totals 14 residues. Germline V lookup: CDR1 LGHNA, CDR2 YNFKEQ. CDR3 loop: CASSQVQGNTEAFF. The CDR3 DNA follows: TGTGCCAGCAGCCAAGTACAGGGGAACACTGAAGCTTTCTTT.

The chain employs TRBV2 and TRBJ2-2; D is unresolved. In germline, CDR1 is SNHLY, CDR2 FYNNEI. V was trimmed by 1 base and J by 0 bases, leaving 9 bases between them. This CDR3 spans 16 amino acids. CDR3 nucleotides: TGTGCCAGCAGTGAAGTGGGATTCGCGAACACCGGGGAGCTGTTTTTT. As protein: CASSEVGFANTGELFF. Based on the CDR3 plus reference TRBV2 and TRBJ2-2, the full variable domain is EPEVTQTPSHQVTQMGQEVILRCVPISNHLYFYWYRQILGQKVEFLVSFYNNEISEKSEIFDDQFSVERPDGSNFTLKIRSTKLEDSAMYFCASSEVGFANTGELFFGEGSRLTVL.

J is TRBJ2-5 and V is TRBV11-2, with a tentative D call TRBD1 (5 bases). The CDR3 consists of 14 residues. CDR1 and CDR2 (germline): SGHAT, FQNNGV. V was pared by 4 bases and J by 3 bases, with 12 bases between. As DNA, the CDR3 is TGTGCCAGCAGCTCCACTCTACAGGAAGAGACCCAGTACTTC. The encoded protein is CASSSTLQEETQYF. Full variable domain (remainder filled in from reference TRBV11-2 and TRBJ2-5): EAGVAQSPRYKIIEKRQSVAFWCNPISGHATLYWYQQILGQGPKLLIQFQNNGVVDDSQLPKDRFSAERLKGVDSTLKIQPAKLEDSAVYLCASSSTLQEETQYFGPGTRLLVL.

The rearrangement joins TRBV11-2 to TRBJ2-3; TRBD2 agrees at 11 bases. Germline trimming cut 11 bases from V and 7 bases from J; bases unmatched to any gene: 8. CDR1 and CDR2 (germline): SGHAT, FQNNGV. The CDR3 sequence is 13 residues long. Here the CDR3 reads CACKTSGINTQYF. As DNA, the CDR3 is TGTGCCTGCAAGACTAGCGGGATTAATACGCAGTATTTT. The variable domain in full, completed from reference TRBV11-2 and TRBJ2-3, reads EAGVAQSPRYKIIEKRQSVAFWCNPISGHATLYWYQQILGQGPKLLIQFQNNGVVDDSQLPKDRFSAERLKGVDSTLKIQPAKLEDSAVYLCACKTSGINTQYFGPGTRLTVL.

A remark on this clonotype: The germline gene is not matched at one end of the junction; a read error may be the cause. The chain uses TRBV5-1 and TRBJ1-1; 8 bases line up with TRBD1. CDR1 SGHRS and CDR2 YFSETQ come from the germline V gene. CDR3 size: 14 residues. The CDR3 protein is CAGSSTGDNTEAFF. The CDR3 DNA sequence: TGCGCCGGCAGCTCGACAGGGGATAACACTGAAGCTTTCTTT.

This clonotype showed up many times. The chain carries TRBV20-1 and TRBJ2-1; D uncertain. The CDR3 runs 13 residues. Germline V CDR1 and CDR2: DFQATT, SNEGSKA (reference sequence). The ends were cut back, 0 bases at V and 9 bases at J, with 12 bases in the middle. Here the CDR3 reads CSARDRPSAEQFF. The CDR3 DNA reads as TGCAGTGCTAGAGATCGACCTTCAGCTGAGCAGTTCTTC.

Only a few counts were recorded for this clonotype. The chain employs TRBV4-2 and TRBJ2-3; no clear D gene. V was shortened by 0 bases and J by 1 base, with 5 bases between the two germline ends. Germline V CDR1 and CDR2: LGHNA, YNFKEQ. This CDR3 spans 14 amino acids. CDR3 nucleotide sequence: TGTGCCAGCAGCCAAGAGCAGCGCACAGATACGCAGTATTTT. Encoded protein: CASSQEQRTDTQYF.

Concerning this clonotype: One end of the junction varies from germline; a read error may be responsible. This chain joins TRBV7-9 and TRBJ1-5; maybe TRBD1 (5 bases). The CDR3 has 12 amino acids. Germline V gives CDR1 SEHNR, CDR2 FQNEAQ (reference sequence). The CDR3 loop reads CASSLRGQPKHF. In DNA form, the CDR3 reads TGTGCCAGCAGCTTAAGGGGTCAGCCCAAGCATTTT.

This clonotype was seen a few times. This CDR3 reads CASSLTKVRREPNTGELFF. As DNA, the CDR3 is TGTGCCAGCAGCTTAACTAAGGTCAGGCGTGAGCCAAACACCGGGGAGCTGTTTTTT. This rearrangement joins TRBV7-2 to TRBJ2-2, with D uncertain. CDR1 SGHTA and CDR2 FQGNSA come from the germline V gene. V dropped 2 bases and J dropped 2 bases, with 21 bases sitting between them. The CDR3 sequence is 19 residues long.

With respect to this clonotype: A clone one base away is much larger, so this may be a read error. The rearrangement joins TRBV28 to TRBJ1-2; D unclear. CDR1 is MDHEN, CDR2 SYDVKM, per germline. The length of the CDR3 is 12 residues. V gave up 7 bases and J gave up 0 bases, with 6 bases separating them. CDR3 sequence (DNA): TGTGCCAGCACTTATTCTAACTATGGCTACACCTTC. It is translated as CASTYSNYGYTF.

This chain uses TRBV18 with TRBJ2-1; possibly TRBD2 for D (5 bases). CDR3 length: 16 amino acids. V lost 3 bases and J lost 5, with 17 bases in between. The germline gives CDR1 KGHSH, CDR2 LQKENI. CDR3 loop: CASSPRPGWVDNEQFF. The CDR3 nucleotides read TGTGCCAGCTCACCCCGACCGGGGTGGGTGGACAATGAGCAGTTCTTC. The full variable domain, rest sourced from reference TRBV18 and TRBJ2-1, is NAGVMQNPRHLVRRRGQEARLRCSPMKGHSHVYWYRQLPEEGLKFMVYLQKENIIDESGMPKERFSAEFPKEGPSILRIQQVVRGDSAAYFCASSPRPGWVDNEQFFGPGTRLTVL.

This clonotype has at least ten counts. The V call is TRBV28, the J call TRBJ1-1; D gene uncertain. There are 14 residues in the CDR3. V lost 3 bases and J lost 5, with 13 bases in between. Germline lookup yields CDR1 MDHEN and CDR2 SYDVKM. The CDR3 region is CASSLGFRDTEAFF. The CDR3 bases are TGTGCCAGCAGTTTGGGATTTCGAGATACTGAAGCTTTCTTT. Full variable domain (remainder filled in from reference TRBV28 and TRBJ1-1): DVKVTQSSRYLVKRTGEKVFLECVQDMDHENMFWYRQDPGLGLRLIYFSYDVKMKEKGDIPEGYSVSREKKERFSLILESASTNQTSMYLCASSLGFRDTEAFFGQGTRLTVV.

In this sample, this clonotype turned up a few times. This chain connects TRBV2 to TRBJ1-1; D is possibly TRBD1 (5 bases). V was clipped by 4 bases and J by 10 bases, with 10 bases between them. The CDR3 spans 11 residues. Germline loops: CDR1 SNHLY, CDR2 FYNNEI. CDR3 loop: CASSVGQGAFF. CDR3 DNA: TGTGCCAGCAGTGTGGGGCAAGGAGCTTTCTTT.

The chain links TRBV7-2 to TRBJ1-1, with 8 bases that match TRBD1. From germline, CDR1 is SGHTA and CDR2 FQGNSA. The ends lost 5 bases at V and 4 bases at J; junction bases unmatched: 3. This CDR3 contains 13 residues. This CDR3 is CASSRQGRTEAFF. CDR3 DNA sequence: TGTGCCAGCAGCAGACAGGGGCGCACTGAAGCTTTCTTT. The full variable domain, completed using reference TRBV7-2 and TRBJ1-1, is GAGVSQSPSNKVTEKGKDVELRCDPISGHTALYWYRQSLGQGLEFLIYFQGNSAPDKSGLPSDRFSAERTGGSVSTLTIQRTQQEDSAVYLCASSRQGRTEAFFGQGTRLTVV.

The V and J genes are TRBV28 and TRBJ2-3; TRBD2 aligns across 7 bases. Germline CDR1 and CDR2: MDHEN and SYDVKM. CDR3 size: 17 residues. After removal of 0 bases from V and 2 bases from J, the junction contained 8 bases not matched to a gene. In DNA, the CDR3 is TGTGCCAGCAGTTTATGGACGAGCGGGAAAAACACAGATACGCAGTATTTT. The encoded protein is CASSLWTSGKNTDTQYF.

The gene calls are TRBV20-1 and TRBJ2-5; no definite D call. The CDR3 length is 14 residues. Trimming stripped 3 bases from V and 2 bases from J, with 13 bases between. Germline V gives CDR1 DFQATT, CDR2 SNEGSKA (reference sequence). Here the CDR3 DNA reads TGCAGTGCTAGCAAACAAAAAAATCAAGAGACCCAGTACTTC. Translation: CSASKQKNQETQYF.

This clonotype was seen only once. This CDR3 reads CASSEYRQHSNQPQYF. CDR3 nucleotide sequence: TGTGCCAGCAGTGAATATCGGCAACATAGCAATCAGCCCCAGTATTTT. The gene calls are TRBV6-1 and TRBJ1-5; D ambiguous. Matching the DNA end better, TRBJ2-3 makes the J call doubtful. Looked up from germline, CDR1 is MNHNS and CDR2 is SASEGT. The CDR3 consists of 16 residues.

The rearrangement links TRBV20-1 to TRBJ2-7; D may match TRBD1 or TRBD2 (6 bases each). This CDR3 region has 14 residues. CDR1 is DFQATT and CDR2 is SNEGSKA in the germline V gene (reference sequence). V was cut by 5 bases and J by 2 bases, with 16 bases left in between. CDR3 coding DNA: TGCAGTGCTTTAGGGGGAGGTACGCCCTACGAGCAGTACTTC. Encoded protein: CSALGGGTPYEQYF.

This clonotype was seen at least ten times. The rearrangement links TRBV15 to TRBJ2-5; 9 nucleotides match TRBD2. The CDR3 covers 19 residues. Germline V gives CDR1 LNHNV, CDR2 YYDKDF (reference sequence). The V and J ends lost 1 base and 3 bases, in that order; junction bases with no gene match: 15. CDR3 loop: CATSRGLLASGNGEETQYF. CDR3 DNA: TGTGCCACCAGCAGAGGATTGTTGGCTAGCGGGAACGGAGAAGAGACCCAGTACTTC. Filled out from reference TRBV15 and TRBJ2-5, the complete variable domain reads DAMVIQNPRYQVTQFGKPVTLSCSQTLNHNVMYWYQQKSSQAPKLLFHYYDKDFNNEADTPDNFQSRRPNTSFCFLDIRSPGLGDTAMYLCATSRGLLASGNGEETQYFGPGTRLLVL.

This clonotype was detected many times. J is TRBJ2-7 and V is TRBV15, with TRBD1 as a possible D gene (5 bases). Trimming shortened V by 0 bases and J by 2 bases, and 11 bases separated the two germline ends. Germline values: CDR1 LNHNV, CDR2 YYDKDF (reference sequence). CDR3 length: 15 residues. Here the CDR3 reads CATSRDRHRTYEQYF. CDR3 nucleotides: TGTGCCACCAGCAGAGATCGTCACAGGACCTACGAGCAGTACTTC.

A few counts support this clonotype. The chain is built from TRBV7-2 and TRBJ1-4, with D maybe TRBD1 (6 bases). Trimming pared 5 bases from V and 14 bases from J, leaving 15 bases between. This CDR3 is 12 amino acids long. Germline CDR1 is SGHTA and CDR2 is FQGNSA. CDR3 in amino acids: CASSPTGPRLFF. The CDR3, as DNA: TGTGCCAGCAGCCCAACAGGGCCGCGGCTGTTTTTT.